This T cell receptor (beta chain) was recorded in a study of blood T cell repertoires in COVID-19. The table came from immunoSEQ multiplex PCR; TCRdb's copy has only in-frame clones and leaves some out. The sample records hundreds of thousands of clones, about 90% being singletons. With 1 base removed from V and 7 bases from J, the gap between germline ends came to 14 bases. Germline CDR1 MGHRA, CDR2 YSYEKL. The CDR3 covers 16 residues. Participants came from around 25 US areas, aged roughly 18 to 89 years. The chain links TRBV4-1 to TRBJ1-6; D may be TRBD1 (6 bases). Sequenced sample: PBMCs or T cells enriched from blood (not recorded which). This clonotype was sampled from a woman in her 30s who had recovered from COVID-19. The CDR3 loop is CASSQGGYTGNSPLHF. DNA for the CDR3: TGCGCCAGCAGCCAAGGAGGGTATACAGGGAATTCACCCCTCCACTTT.